The 14 T cell receptor beta chains presented below share a single source sample, sequenced in a study of blood T cell repertoires in COVID-19. Sequencing was performed with immunoSEQ multiplex PCR; in TCRdb, only in-frame clones are kept and a portion is missing. The sample has roughly 150,000 clones, 75% to 90% seen once. Material: peripheral blood. The receptors derive from a man younger than 35 with COVID-19, enrolled during active disease.

Here the CDR3 DNA reads TGTGCCAGCAGCTTGGGCCCGCTACGGGAGCAGTACTTC. It encodes CASSLGPLREQYF. The rearrangement uses TRBV5-5 and TRBJ2-7; D not certain. Germline V CDR1 and CDR2: SGHKS, YYEKEE (reference sequence). CDR3 length equals 13 residues. Between the trimmed V and J ends, which lost 0 bases and 7 bases, there was a span of 11 bases.

V gene TRBV6-5 combines with J gene TRBJ1-1, with 8 bases aligning to TRBD1. Germline V lookup: CDR1 MNHEY, CDR2 SVGAGI. V was pared by 6 bases and J by 1 base, with 4 bases of the junction left unmatched. This CDR3 contains 14 residues. Written as DNA, the CDR3 is TGTGCCAGCAGCCATACAGGGGGGAACACTGAAGCTTTCTTT. Protein product: CASSHTGGNTEAFF.

The chain links TRBV7-2 to TRBJ1-2, with 7 bases identical to TRBD1. CDR3 size: 14 residues. V lost 4 bases, J lost 4 bases, and 6 bases stayed unmatched. The germline V gene has CDR1 SGHTA and CDR2 FQGNSA. In DNA form, the CDR3 reads TGTGCCAGCAGCTCACCGGGACAGCTCTATGGCTACACCTTC. Its protein is CASSSPGQLYGYTF.

V is TRBV15 and J is TRBJ1-6; D possibly corresponds to TRBD1 (6 bases). This CDR3 contains 13 residues. Trimming stripped 4 bases from V and 7 bases from J, with 8 bases between. Germline loops: CDR1 LNHNV, CDR2 YYDKDF (reference sequence). CDR3 in amino acids: CATSIGQNSPLHF. The CDR3 DNA reads TGTGCCACCAGCATCGGACAGAATTCACCCCTCCACTTT.

The chain combines TRBV6-2 or TRBV6-3 with TRBJ1-4, with 9 positions matching TRBD1. With V trimmed by 2 bases and J by 7 bases, 2 bases remained unmatched. The CDR3 loop spans 14 amino acids. Germline values: CDR1 MNHEY, CDR2 SVGEGT. Here the CDR3 reads CASSYGTGFEKLFF. In DNA form, the CDR3 reads TGTGCCAGCAGTTACGGGACAGGGTTTGAAAAACTGTTTTTT.

This clone was picked up one time. The CDR3 spells CASTPHLAGGPDLVNEQFF. CDR3 DNA sequence: TGTGCCAGCACCCCGCACCTAGCGGGAGGGCCGGATTTAGTCAATGAGCAGTTCTTC. This sequence joins TRBV6-2 or TRBV6-3 and TRBJ2-1, with 12 nucleotides matching TRBD2. This CDR3 contains 19 residues. V dropped 7 bases and J dropped 6; count of bases not matched to a gene: 19. The germline gives CDR1 MNHEY, CDR2 SVGEGT.

The V call is TRBV5-6, the J call TRBJ1-2; 7 positions match TRBD1. The trim removed 0 bases at V and 7 bases at J, leaving 15 bases unmatched. The CDR3 consists of 17 residues. Per the germline V gene, CDR1 is SGHDT and CDR2 is YYEEEE. The CDR3 bases are TGTGCCAGCAGCTTGGGGGCCGGGATGACAGGGATTAGTGGCTACACCTTC. Its translation: CASSLGAGMTGISGYTF.

The rearrangement uses TRBV29-1 and TRBJ2-7; TRBD2 agrees at 10 bases. Trimming cost V 6 bases and J 0 bases; bases outside gene matches: 5. Germline values: CDR1 SQVTM, CDR2 ANQGSEA. This CDR3 is built from 14 residues. CDR3 region: CSVDSGRSSYEQYF. CDR3 sequence (DNA): TGCAGCGTGGATAGCGGGAGGAGCTCCTACGAGCAGTACTTC.

This chain joins TRBV3-1 (or the pseudogene TRBV3-2) and TRBJ1-2, with D hard to call. V dropped 4 bases and J dropped 5 bases, with 8 bases sitting between them. Germline V gene data show CDR1 as LGHDT and CDR2 as YNNKEL (reference sequence). The CDR3 contains 12 residues. The CDR3 protein is CASSPPGYGYTF. For the CDR3, the DNA is TGTGCCAGCAGCCCCCCCGGGTATGGCTACACCTTC.

This sequence joins TRBV27 and TRBJ2-7, with a possible D match to TRBD1 (6 bases). CDR1 is MNHEY, CDR2 SMNVEV, per germline (reference sequence). V was clipped by 2 bases and J by 2 bases, with 13 bases between them. The CDR3 consists of 15 residues. The CDR3 here is CASSLMGRGAYEQYF. The CDR3 DNA reads as TGTGCCAGCAGTTTAATGGGCAGGGGTGCCTACGAGCAGTACTTC.

The chain recombines TRBV10-3 with TRBJ2-6; TRBD1 matches 8 bases. V shed 3 bases, J shed 3 bases, and the junction held 1 base outside the gene matches. Germline V gene sequence: CDR1 ENHRY, CDR2 SYGVKD. The CDR3 is 15 amino acids. The chain's CDR3 is CAISDRGLGANVLTF. CDR3 DNA sequence: TGTGCCATCAGTGACAGGGGGCTTGGGGCCAACGTCCTGACTTTC.

This clone was picked up one time. The gene calls are TRBV7-9 and TRBJ2-7; a weak D match, TRBD2 (5 bases). V shed 5 bases and J shed 7 bases, with 12 bases lying between them. The CDR3 extends over 12 amino acids. From germline, CDR1 is SEHNR and CDR2 FQNEAQ (reference sequence). In DNA, the CDR3 is TGTGCCAGCAGCCCACTAGGCCGGGAGCAGTACTTC. Translated, it gives CASSPLGREQYF.

The chain has TRBV5-1 and TRBJ2-3; TRBD2 agrees at 7 bases. From germline, CDR1 is SGHRS and CDR2 YFSETQ. CDR3 length: 16 residues. The V and J ends lost 2 bases and 2 bases, in that order; junction bases with no gene match: 8. The DNA for the CDR3 is TGCGCCAGCAGCTTACCGCAGGGAGGGGACACAGATACGCAGTATTTT. Protein: CASSLPQGGDTDTQYF.

The chain employs TRBV15 and TRBJ2-3; tentatively, D is TRBD2 (6 bases). The CDR3 loop spans 14 amino acids. The germline V gene has CDR1 LNHNV and CDR2 YYDKDF (reference sequence). Trimming pared 3 bases from V and 3 bases from J, leaving 10 bases between. CDR3 bases: TGTGCCACCAGCAGGGAGGGCCGGACAGATACGCAGTATTTT. Translated, it gives CATSREGRTDTQYF.